This T cell receptor beta chain was sequenced during a study of regulatory T cells in long-lasting Graves disease. Looked up from germline, CDR1 is LNHNV and CDR2 is YYDKDF (reference sequence). V lost 5 bases and J lost 4; bases outside the gene matches: 10. This CDR3 is 16 amino acids long. Library construction for TCR beta used iRepertoire HTBI primers and Arm-PCR of CDR3 regions. From the multiplex PCR reads, TCRdb called clonotypes with MiXCR, one entry per CDR3 protein. The table shows about 420,000 distinct CDR3 sequences, with less than 25% occurring only once. This clonotype has more than one count but fewer than ten. Documented time point: persistent/refractory GD, antithyroid drugs over 5 years with positive TRAb. PBMCs provided the RNA from which the TCR library was made.

The sequenced sample was peripheral blood mononuclear cells (PBMCs), obtained when the disease was refractory, from a patient treated with antithyroid drugs. This receptor was obtained from a female donor with Graves disease. The J gene is TRBJ2-3, the V gene TRBV15; TRBD2 agrees at 9 bases. Written as DNA, the CDR3 is TGTGCCACCAGCCGAATAGCGGGAGTTGGGGCAGATACGCAGTATTTT. The encoded protein is CATSRIAGVGADTQYF.